This T cell receptor beta chain was recorded in a study of T cells in tuberculosis (dated by TCRdb to between 2018 and 2020). At the level of the whole study: The study combined CD1B tetramers and high-throughput TCR immunosequencing to characterize T cells specific for the mycobacterial lipid antigen glucose monomycolate (GMM). A South African clinical cohort compared IGRA-negative adolescents, IGRA-positive adolescents with latent tuberculosis and adults with active tuberculosis, some 10 per group. PBMC from patients with active tuberculosis were archived either before the start of standard anti-tuberculosis treatment or within 7 days of starting that treatment.

Findings and caveats that apply to the study as a whole: Which clinical samples got chosen depended on the availability of cryopreserved specimens, and the active tuberculosis cases were adults, whereas the controls were adolescents. The smaller NN-distances in active tuberculosis patients were driven in part by shorter CDR3-alpha lengths, while the difference seen for TCR-beta was not statistically significant. With the diverse GMM-specific repertoire as input, a classifier achieved 87% accuracy (AUROC 0.90), whereas GEM motif frequencies as input gave approximately 74% accuracy. Active tuberculosis TCR-alpha repertoires showed smaller mean NN-distances to GMM-specific TCRs than IGRA-negative controls, suggesting clonal expansion of these TCRs.

CDR1 and CDR2, looked up from the germline V gene, are SGHRS and YFSETQ. The V end loses 0 bases and the J end loses 1 base, and a stretch of 8 bases separates them. Measured from the cysteine to the phenylalanine, the CDR3 is 15 residues long. The entry retains the CDR3 DNA only, 45 bases that are in frame from base 1. The time point label of this sample denotes: new active TB diagnosis, blood taken before or within 7 days of starting treatment. The active tuberculosis patients were newly diagnosed, HIV-seronegative South African adults aged 18 years or older. Active tuberculosis was confirmed by positive sputum smear microscopy and/or positive M. tuberculosis culture. Unsorted cryopreserved PBMC were immunosequenced, covering on average about 100,000 T cells per clinical donor. TCR libraries were generated with the immunoSEQ multiplex PCR assay, using TCR-beta and/or TCR-alpha/delta assays for each sample. The amplified TCR libraries were sequenced on the Illumina high-throughput platform. Per the original workflow: Clustering and dimensionality reduction were performed using pairwise TCRdist distances among GMM-specific receptors from ex vivo sorted or in vitro expanded T cells. The score assigned to each clinical repertoire was mean NN-distance, meaning the average TCRdist to the nearest 10% of tetramer-positive reference sequences. GEM TCR motif frequency was computed as the fraction of unique TCRs matching known GEM sequences by V/J usage and CDR3 length. Linear discriminant analysis with leave-one-out cross-validation, implemented in scikit-learn, was used to classify active tuberculosis. Imported from immuneACCESS, the table was reduced by TCRdb to in-frame sequences with V and J called. These copies leave out some clones; in studies compared against another copy, an unresolved V gene accounts for under half, and the cause of the remainder is not known. V, J and clone size reflect that table, while D and trimming were determined from the DNA. Present in this sample are tens of thousands of clones, approximately 93% of which were seen just once. The ten largest clones capture about 4.5% of the sample.

This clone has just one count. No antigen is known for it. Within one base of it there is no much larger clone, and no base qualities were kept. This sequence was found in an adult with tuberculosis. This sequence uses TRBV5-1 and TRBJ1-3, with the D gene too uncertain to name. Source: PBMCs, taken at tuberculosis diagnosis. The CDR3: CASSLGGASGNTIYF. The DNA reads TGCGCCAGCAGCTTGGGGGGAGCGTCTGGAAACACCATATATTTT.